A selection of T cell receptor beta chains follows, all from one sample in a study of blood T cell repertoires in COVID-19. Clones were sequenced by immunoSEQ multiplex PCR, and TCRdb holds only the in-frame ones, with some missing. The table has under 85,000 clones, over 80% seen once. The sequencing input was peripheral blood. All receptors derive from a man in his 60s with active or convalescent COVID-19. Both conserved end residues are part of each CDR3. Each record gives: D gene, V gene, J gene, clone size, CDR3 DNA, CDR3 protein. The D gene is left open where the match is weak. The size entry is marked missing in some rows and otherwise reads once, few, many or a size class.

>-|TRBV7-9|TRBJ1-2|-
TGTGCCAGCAGCTCCTTCGAGGCAGGGGACTATGGCTACACCTTC
CASSSFEAGDYGYTF
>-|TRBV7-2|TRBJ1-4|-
TGTGCCAGCAGCTTAGATGTGGCAGGGATCGGTGAAAAACTGTTTTTT
CASSLDVAGIGEKLFF
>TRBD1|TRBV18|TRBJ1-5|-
TGTGCCAGCTCACCGGGACAGGGAGGCTATAGCAATCAGCCCCAGCATTTT
CASSPGQGGYSNQPQHF
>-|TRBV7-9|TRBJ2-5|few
TGTGCCAGCCGGAGGAGGGGCCCCCAAGAGACCCAGTACTTC
CASRRRGPQETQYF
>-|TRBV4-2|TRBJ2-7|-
TGTGCCAGCAGCCAAGTTGTGGGGGCCTTGGGGGAGCAGTACTTC
CASSQVVGALGEQYF
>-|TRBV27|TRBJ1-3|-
TGTGCCAGCCGGACGGACTACTCTGGAAACACCATATATTTT
CASRTDYSGNTIYF
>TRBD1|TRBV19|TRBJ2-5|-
TGTGCCAGTAGCCGGGACAGCCAAGAGACCCAGTACTTC
CASSRDSQETQYF
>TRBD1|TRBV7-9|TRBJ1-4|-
TGTGCCAGCAGCTACGGACAGGGACGGCCCGAACTGTTTTTT
CASSYGQGRPELFF
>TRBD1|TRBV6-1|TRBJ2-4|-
TGTGCCAGCAGTGAAGGAACACAGGGGGCCAAAAACATTCAGTACTTC
CASSEGTQGAKNIQYF
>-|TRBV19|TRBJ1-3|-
TGTGCCAGTAGTGACCCTCCCAGGGGCCTACGAAACACCATATATTTT
CASSDPPRGLRNTIYF
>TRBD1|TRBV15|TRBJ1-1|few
TGTGCCACCAGCAGATTACAGGGGGCGACTGAAGCTTTCTTT
CATSRLQGATEAFF
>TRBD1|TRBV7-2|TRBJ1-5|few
TGTGCCAGCAGCAACTCCGGGACAGGGTATCAGCCCCAGCATTTT
CASSNSGTGYQPQHF
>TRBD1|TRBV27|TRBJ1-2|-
TGTGCCAGCGGGTTTCAGCAGGGGGTGGGTGGCTACACCTTC
CASGFQQGVGGYTF
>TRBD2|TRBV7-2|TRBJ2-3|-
TGTGCCAGCAGCTTAATGACAAGCGGGGGAGGCGCAGATACGCAGTATTTT
CASSLMTSGGGADTQYF
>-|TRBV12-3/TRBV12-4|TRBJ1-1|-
TGTGCCAGCAGTTTCAGCAGAGGCGCTGAAGCTTTCTTT
CASSFSRGAEAFF
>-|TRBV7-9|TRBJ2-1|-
TGTGCCAGCACCCGACAGGAGTACAATGAGCAGTTCTTC
CASTRQEYNEQFF
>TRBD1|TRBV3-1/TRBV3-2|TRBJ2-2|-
TGTGCCAGCAGCCTCCGACAGGGAAACACCGGGGAGCTGTTTTTT
CASSLRQGNTGELFF
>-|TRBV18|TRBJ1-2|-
TGTGCCAGCTCACCACCGAACGGGGATGGCTACACCTTC
CASSPPNGDGYTF
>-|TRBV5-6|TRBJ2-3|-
TGTGCCAGCAGCCCGCCGGGAGCGCCGGCGCAGTATTTT
CASSPPGAPAQYF
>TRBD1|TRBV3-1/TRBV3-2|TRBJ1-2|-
TGTGCCAGCAGCCAGGCCGGGACAGGGGGCCATGGCTACACCTTC
CASSQAGTGGHGYTF
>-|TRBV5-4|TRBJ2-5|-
TGTGCCAGCAGCCCCGATGGTATGAAGAGTGTCCAGTACTTC
CASSPDGMKSVQYF
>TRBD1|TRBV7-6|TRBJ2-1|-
TGTGCCAGCAGCTTAGCGGGTGGAGGACAGGGGGGAAGGGATGAGCAGTTCTTC
CASSLAGGGQGGRDEQFF